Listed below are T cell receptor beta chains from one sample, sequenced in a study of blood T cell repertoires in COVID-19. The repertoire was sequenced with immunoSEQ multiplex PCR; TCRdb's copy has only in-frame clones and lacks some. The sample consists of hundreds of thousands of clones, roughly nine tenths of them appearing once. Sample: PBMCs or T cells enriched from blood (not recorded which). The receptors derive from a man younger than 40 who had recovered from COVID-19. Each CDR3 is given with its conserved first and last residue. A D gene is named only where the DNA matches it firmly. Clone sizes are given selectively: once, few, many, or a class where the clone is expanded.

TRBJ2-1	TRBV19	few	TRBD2	TGTGCCAGTACCATGAGCTCTAGCGGGAGGCGTGATGAGCAGTTCTTC	CASTMSSSGRRDEQFF
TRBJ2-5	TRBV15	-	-	TGTGCCACCAGCAGGACAAATAGTGCCCCGGAGACCCAGTACTTC	CATSRTNSAPETQYF
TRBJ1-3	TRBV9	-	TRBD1	TGTGCCAGCAGCGACTATCGTCCAGACAGGGGGCATTTGAGAAACACCATATATTTT	CASSDYRPDRGHLRNTIYF
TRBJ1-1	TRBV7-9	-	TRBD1	TGTGCCAGCAGGGAGCCAGGGGGGAACACTGAAGCTTTCTTT	CASREPGGNTEAFF
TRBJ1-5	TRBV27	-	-	TGTGCCAGCAGTCCAGCGTGGTATCAGCCCCAGCATTTT	CASSPAWYQPQHF
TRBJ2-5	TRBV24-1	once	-	TGTGCCACCAGAAGAGGGGAGACCCAGTACTTC	CATRRGETQYF
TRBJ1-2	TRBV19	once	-	TGTGCCAGTAGTATAGTGGACAGCATTTATGGCTACACCTTC	CASSIVDSIYGYTF
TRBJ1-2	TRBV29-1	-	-	TGCAGCGTCTTTGGGGAGGTGGGAGGCTACACCTTC	CSVFGEVGGYTF
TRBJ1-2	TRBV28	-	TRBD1	TGTGCCAGCAGTTTAACTGCCGGGACAGGGGATGGCTACACCTTC	CASSLTAGTGDGYTF
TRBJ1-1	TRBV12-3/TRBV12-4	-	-	TGTGCCAGCAGTGGGGGGGGACGTGAAGCTTTCTTT	CASSGGGREAFF
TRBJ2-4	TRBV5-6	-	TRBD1	TGTGCCAGCAGCACCCGGACAGGAGATTTTCAGTACTTC	CASSTRTGDFQYF
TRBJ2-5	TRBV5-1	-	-	TGCGCCAGCAGCTACCAGGGATCGGAGACCCAGTACTTC	CASSYQGSETQYF
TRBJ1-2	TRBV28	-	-	TGTGCCAGCAGTTTATATGCCGGCAGCGGGGTAGGAGGCTACACCTTC	CASSLYAGSGVGGYTF
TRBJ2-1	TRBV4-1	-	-	TGCGCCAGCAGCCAAGTTTTGCGGAAGAGCTCCTACAATGAGCAGTTCTTC	CASSQVLRKSSYNEQFF
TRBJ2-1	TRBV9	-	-	TGTGCCAGCAGCGGCTCTCGACAGGCCAAGTACAATGAGCAGTTCTTC	CASSGSRQAKYNEQFF
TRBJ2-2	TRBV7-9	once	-	TGTGCCAGCCGAGTCGGGGGACCCTCCGAGACCGGGGAGCTGTTTTTT	CASRVGGPSETGELFF
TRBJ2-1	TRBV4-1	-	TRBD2	TGCGCCAGCAGCCAAGAGGGGGGGGATGAGCAGTTCTTC	CASSQEGGDEQFF
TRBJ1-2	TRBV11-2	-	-	TGTGCCAGCAGCTTAGAGGCGGGCAGGGGAATCTATGGCTACACCTTC	CASSLEAGRGIYGYTF
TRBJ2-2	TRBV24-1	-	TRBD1	TGTGCCACCAGGCAGGGGGCGTCCGGGGAGCTGTTTTTT	CATRQGASGELFF
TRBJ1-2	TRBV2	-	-	TGTGCCAGCAAACCTTTTGGGGGGGATCTTAACTATGGCTACACCTTC	CASKPFGGDLNYGYTF
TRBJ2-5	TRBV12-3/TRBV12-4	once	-	TGTGCCAGCAGTTTACCGGGAAAGACCCAGTACTTC	CASSLPGKTQYF
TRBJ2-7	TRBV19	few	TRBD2	TGTGCCAGTAGTAGAGTAGCGGGGAGCTCACGGGAGCAGTACTTC	CASSRVAGSSREQYF
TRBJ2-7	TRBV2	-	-	TGTGCCAGCAGGTTGGAGTCCGGCTACGAGCAGTACTTC	CASRLESGYEQYF
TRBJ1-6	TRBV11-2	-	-	TGTGCCAGCACCGATTCCAGCTCCTATAATTCACCCCTCCACTTT	CASTDSSSYNSPLHF
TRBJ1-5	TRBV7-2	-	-	TGTGCCAGCAGCTTAGGGTGGTCTGGGGCTAATAGCAATCAGCCCCAGCATTTT	CASSLGWSGANSNQPQHF
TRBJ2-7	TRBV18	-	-	TGTGCCAGCTCACCACGAGATAACGAGCAGTACTTC	CASSPRDNEQYF